The rows below give T cell receptor beta chains drawn from one sample of a study of T-cell reconstitution after alpha-beta-depleted transplantation in children. TCRdb ran MiXCR on the PCR reads and lists one entry per CDR3 protein. This table holds 600,000 to 700,000 distinct CDR3 sequences, around a sixth found once. Sequenced here: PBMCs from the stem cell graft donor, sampled from the stem cell graft. These TCRs come from a human donor who donated a stem cell graft to a child with acute myeloid leukemia. Both conserved end residues are part of each CDR3. Fields, in order: CDR3 DNA, CDR3 protein, D gene, V gene, clone size, J gene. The D gene is left open where the match is weak. Size is stated for part of the rows, as once, few or many counts, or as a class when the clone is expanded.

CDR3 DNA: TGCGCCAGCAGCCTAAGACAGGCTGGTAGTAGGTATGGCTACACCTTC; CDR3 protein: CASSLRQAGSRYGYTF; D gene: NA; V gene: TRBV4-1; clone size: NA; J gene: TRBJ1-2
CDR3 DNA: TGTGCCAGCAGCTCCGGGACGACGCAGTATTTT; CDR3 protein: CASSSGTTQYF; D gene: NA; V gene: TRBV7-2; clone size: NA; J gene: TRBJ2-3
CDR3 DNA: TGTGCCAGCAGCAAAATGGGGAGAGAAGAGACCCAGTACTTC; CDR3 protein: CASSKMGREETQYF; D gene: NA; V gene: TRBV21-1; clone size: NA; J gene: TRBJ2-5
CDR3 DNA: TGTGCCAGCAGTTTAGGACTAGCGGGGATGACAGATACGCAGTATTTT; CDR3 protein: CASSLGLAGMTDTQYF; D gene: TRBD2; V gene: TRBV12-3/TRBV12-4; clone size: NA; J gene: TRBJ2-3
CDR3 DNA: TGTGCCAGCAGCCAAGAGGATAGGACTAACTATGGCTACACCTTC; CDR3 protein: CASSQEDRTNYGYTF; D gene: NA; V gene: TRBV4-2; clone size: few; J gene: TRBJ1-2
CDR3 DNA: TGCGCCAGCAGCCTCGAGGCCTGGACAGCTACAAATGAGCAGTTCTTC; CDR3 protein: CASSLEAWTATNEQFF; D gene: NA; V gene: TRBV5-1; clone size: many; J gene: TRBJ2-1
CDR3 DNA: TGTGCCAGCAGCCAAAAGGCCTTCTCCAGCACAGATACGCAGTATTTT; CDR3 protein: CASSQKAFSSTDTQYF; D gene: NA; V gene: TRBV4-2; clone size: NA; J gene: TRBJ2-3
CDR3 DNA: TGCAGTGCTAGGGAGGGGAACTATGGCTACACCTTC; CDR3 protein: CSAREGNYGYTF; D gene: NA; V gene: TRBV20-1; clone size: many; J gene: TRBJ1-2
CDR3 DNA: TGCGCCAGCAGCTTGGAGAGCGTAAACTATGGCTACACCTTC; CDR3 protein: CASSLESVNYGYTF; D gene: NA; V gene: TRBV5-1; clone size: once; J gene: TRBJ1-2
CDR3 DNA: TGTGCCAGCAGCAATGACCGAAATTCACCCCTCCACTTT; CDR3 protein: CASSNDRNSPLHF; D gene: NA; V gene: TRBV7-3; clone size: NA; J gene: TRBJ1-6
CDR3 DNA: TGCAGTGCTAGAGCGGGAAATGATGGCGACACCTTC; CDR3 protein: CSARAGNDGDTF; D gene: NA; V gene: TRBV20-1; clone size: NA; J gene: TRBJ1-2
CDR3 DNA: TGTGCCAGCCTTTGGGGCGGGGGGGATACGCAGTATTTT; CDR3 protein: CASLWGGGDTQYF; D gene: TRBD2; V gene: TRBV12-3/TRBV12-4; clone size: NA; J gene: TRBJ2-3
CDR3 DNA: TGTGCCAGCAGTTACTCTGGACGGAGTGAAAAACTGTTTTTT; CDR3 protein: CASSYSGRSEKLFF; D gene: NA; V gene: TRBV6-5; clone size: NA; J gene: TRBJ1-4
CDR3 DNA: TGCGCCAGCAGCAGCGGGGACAGGGCTGGAAACACCATATATTTT; CDR3 protein: CASSSGDRAGNTIYF; D gene: TRBD1; V gene: TRBV5-1; clone size: NA; J gene: TRBJ1-3
CDR3 DNA: TGCAGTATAGCGGGGGGGTCCGAGACCCAGTACTTC; CDR3 protein: CSIAGGSETQYF; D gene: TRBD2; V gene: TRBV20-1; clone size: many; J gene: TRBJ2-5
CDR3 DNA: TGTGCCAGCAGCTTAGGGCAGAGGGTTGGAGGCTACACCTTC; CDR3 protein: CASSLGQRVGGYTF; D gene: NA; V gene: TRBV7-2; clone size: many; J gene: TRBJ1-2
CDR3 DNA: TGTGCCAGCAGTTTAGGAGGGGGTAATTCACCCCTCCACTTT; CDR3 protein: CASSLGGGNSPLHF; D gene: NA; V gene: TRBV12-3/TRBV12-4; clone size: few; J gene: TRBJ1-6
CDR3 DNA: TGTGCCAGCAGCTGGGCCCCGTACACTGAAGCTTTCTTT; CDR3 protein: CASSWAPYTEAFF; D gene: NA; V gene: TRBV7-9; clone size: NA; J gene: TRBJ1-1
CDR3 DNA: TGCAGTGCTAGAGACCCAGGGGCAGAGGAACGGAATGAGCAGTTCTTC; CDR3 protein: CSARDPGAEERNEQFF; D gene: NA; V gene: TRBV20-1; clone size: many; J gene: TRBJ2-1
CDR3 DNA: TGCAGCGTTGAGGGGCGGGGACAAGAGACCCAGTACTTC; CDR3 protein: CSVEGRGQETQYF; D gene: NA; V gene: TRBV29-1; clone size: many; J gene: TRBJ2-5
CDR3 DNA: TGCAGTGCTAGAGAAAAGGGTAGCGTCCCCTACAATGAGCAGTTCTTC; CDR3 protein: CSAREKGSVPYNEQFF; D gene: NA; V gene: TRBV20-1; clone size: many; J gene: TRBJ2-1
CDR3 DNA: TGTGCCAGCAGCTTACAGCGGGGAAACACCGGGGAGCTGTTTTTT; CDR3 protein: CASSLQRGNTGELFF; D gene: TRBD2; V gene: TRBV7-9; clone size: NA; J gene: TRBJ2-2
CDR3 DNA: TGCAGTGCTAGACCGGGCCTCGGTGGAAACACCATATATTTT; CDR3 protein: CSARPGLGGNTIYF; D gene: NA; V gene: TRBV20-1; clone size: many; J gene: TRBJ1-3
CDR3 DNA: TGTGCCAGCAGCTTAGGGGCATCGCGCTCTGGAAACACCATATATTTT; CDR3 protein: CASSLGASRSGNTIYF; D gene: NA; V gene: TRBV7-2; clone size: NA; J gene: TRBJ1-3
CDR3 DNA: TGTGCCAGCAGTTCACGGGGCGAGCAGTACTTC; CDR3 protein: CASSSRGEQYF; D gene: NA; V gene: TRBV6-2/TRBV6-3; clone size: many; J gene: TRBJ2-7
CDR3 DNA: TGTGCCAGCAGCCTAGGTGTGGTCTATGGCTACACCTTC; CDR3 protein: CASSLGVVYGYTF; D gene: NA; V gene: TRBV6-6; clone size: many; J gene: TRBJ1-2